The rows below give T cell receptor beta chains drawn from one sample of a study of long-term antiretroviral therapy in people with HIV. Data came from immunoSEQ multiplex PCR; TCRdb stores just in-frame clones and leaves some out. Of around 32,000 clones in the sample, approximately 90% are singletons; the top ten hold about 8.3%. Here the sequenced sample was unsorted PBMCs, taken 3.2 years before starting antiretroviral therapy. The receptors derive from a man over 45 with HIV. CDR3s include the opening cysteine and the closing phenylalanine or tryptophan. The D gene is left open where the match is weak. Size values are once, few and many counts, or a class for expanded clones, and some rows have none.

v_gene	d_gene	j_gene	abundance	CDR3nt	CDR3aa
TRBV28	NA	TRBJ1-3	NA	TGTGCCAGCAGCGGTGGCTACTCTGGAAACACCATATATTTT	CASSGGYSGNTIYF
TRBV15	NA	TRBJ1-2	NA	TGTGCCACCAGCAGAGATACAAAGTTCTCTAGTGGCTACACCTTC	CATSRDTKFSSGYTF
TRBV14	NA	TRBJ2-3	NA	TGTGCCAGCAGCCAACGTTTTTCATGGGGCTCAGATACGCAGTATTTT	CASSQRFSWGSDTQYF
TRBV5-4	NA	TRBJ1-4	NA	TGTGCCAGCAGCTTGTATGGGATGGCGGGATATGAAAAACTGTTTTTT	CASSLYGMAGYEKLFF
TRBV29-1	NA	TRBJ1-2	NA	TGCAGCGTTGTCAGGGCCCACTATGGCTACACCTTC	CSVVRAHYGYTF
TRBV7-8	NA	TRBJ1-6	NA	TGTGCCAGCAGCTTTAGTGAGGATTCACCCCTCCACTTT	CASSFSEDSPLHF
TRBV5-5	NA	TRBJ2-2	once	TGTGCCAGCAGCCTGGGACCGTTCGGCGGGGAGCTGTTTTTT	CASSLGPFGGELFF
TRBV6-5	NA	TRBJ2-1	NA	TGTGCCAGCAGTTTCGCAGGGTCCTACAATGAGCAGTTCTTC	CASSFAGSYNEQFF
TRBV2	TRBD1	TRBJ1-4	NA	TGTGCCAGCAGTGAATTGACAGGGGGCGGTGAAAAACTGTTTTTT	CASSELTGGGEKLFF
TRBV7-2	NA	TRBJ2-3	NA	TGTGCCAGCAGCCCCCCGGGACCCCTGGGTAGTACGCAGTATTTT	CASSPPGPLGSTQYF
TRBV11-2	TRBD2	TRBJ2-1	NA	TGTGCCAGCAGTCTAGCGGGAGGGCCGGCCTACAATGAGCAGTTCTTC	CASSLAGGPAYNEQFF
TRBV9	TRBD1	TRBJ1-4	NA	TGTGCCAGCAGCACCCCAGGGGGGGACGAAAAACTGTTTTTT	CASSTPGGDEKLFF
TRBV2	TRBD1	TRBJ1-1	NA	TGTGCTTCGGACAGGGACGCTGAAGCTTTCTTT	CASDRDAEAFF
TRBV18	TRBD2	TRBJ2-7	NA	TGTGCCAGCTCACCACGCACTAGCGGGAGGTACAACGAGCAGTACTTC	CASSPRTSGRYNEQYF
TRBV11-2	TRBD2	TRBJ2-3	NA	TGTGCCAGCAGCTCCCGGACTAGCAGTTCTCGCACAGATACGCAGTATTTT	CASSSRTSSSRTDTQYF
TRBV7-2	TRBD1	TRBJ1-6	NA	TGTGCCAGCAGCTTGTCGATAACAGGGGGACGGTCACCCCTCCACTTT	CASSLSITGGRSPLHF
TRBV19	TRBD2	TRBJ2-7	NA	TGTGCCAGTAGTATAGGGGGGACTACCTTTAGCTCCTACGAGCAGTACTTC	CASSIGGTTFSSYEQYF
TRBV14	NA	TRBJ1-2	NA	TGTGCCAGCAGCCTACAAATCCGTTCCGGCTACACCTTC	CASSLQIRSGYTF
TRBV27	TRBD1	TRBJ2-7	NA	TGTGCCAGCAGCCTCAGGGGGTTTAGCTCCTACGAGCAGTACTTC	CASSLRGFSSYEQYF
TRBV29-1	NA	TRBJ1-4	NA	TGCAGCACAAAAGGGGAGCTCCCTAATGAAAAACTGTTTTTT	CSTKGELPNEKLFF
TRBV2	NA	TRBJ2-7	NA	TGTGCCAGCAGGGTGGACAGCTCCTACGAGCAGTACTTC	CASRVDSSYEQYF
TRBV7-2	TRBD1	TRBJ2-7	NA	TGTGCCAGCAGTTTGACAGGGGACCTTGAATTTTACGAGCAGTACTTC	CASSLTGDLEFYEQYF
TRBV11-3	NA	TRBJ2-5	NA	TGTGCCAGCAGCTTGCCAGGGGAGGAGACCCAGTACTTC	CASSLPGEETQYF
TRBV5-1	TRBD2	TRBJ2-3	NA	TGCGCCAGCAGCTTGGGATTAGCGGGACTCTGGGATACGCAGTATTTT	CASSLGLAGLWDTQYF
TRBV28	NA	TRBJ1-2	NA	TGTGCCAGCAGTTTACCCGGGGGCGTAGAATTGAAACATGGCTACACCTTC	CASSLPGGVELKHGYTF
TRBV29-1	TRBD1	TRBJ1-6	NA	TGCAGCGTGGGGACAGGGAATAACTCACCCCTCCACTTT	CSVGTGNNSPLHF
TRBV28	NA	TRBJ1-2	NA	TGTGCCAGCAGTCTCGGTCGTAGGGGTGTCTATGGCTACACCTTC	CASSLGRRGVYGYTF
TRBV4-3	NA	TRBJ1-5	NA	TGCGCCAGCAGCCAAGACTTTCTCAGCAATCAGCCCCAGCATTTT	CASSQDFLSNQPQHF
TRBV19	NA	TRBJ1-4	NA	TGTGCCAGTGGGGGCAGGGAGCTGAGGACTAATGAAAAACTGTTTTTT	CASGGRELRTNEKLFF
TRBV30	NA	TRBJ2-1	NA	TGTGCCTGGAGGCTCAAAAGGGGGGGCAATGAGCAGTTCTTC	CAWRLKRGGNEQFF
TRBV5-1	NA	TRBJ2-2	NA	TGCGCCAGCAGCTTGGAGAGCAGGGTGGGGGAGCTGTTTTTT	CASSLESRVGELFF
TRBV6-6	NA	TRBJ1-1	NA	TGTGCCAGCTTGCAACCTAGCGTGAACACTGAAGCTTTCTTT	CASLQPSVNTEAFF
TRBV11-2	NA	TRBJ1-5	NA	TGTGCCAGCAGCTTCGGAGGGGTCGGGGATAGCAATCAGCCCCAGCATTTT	CASSFGGVGDSNQPQHF
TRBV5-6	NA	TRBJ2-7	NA	TGTGCCAGCAGCTTGGGACTGGAATACGAGCAGTACTTC	CASSLGLEYEQYF
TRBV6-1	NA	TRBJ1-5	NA	TGTGCCAGCAGTGAGTCAGGGGGCAATCAGCCCCAGCATTTT	CASSESGGNQPQHF
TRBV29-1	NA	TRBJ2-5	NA	TGCAGCGTCCGGCGAGGAGGCGAGACCCAGTACTTC	CSVRRGGETQYF
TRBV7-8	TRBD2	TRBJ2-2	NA	TGTGCCGGGGGGAGCGGGAGGGCCAGCACCGGGGAGCTGTTTTTT	CAGGSGRASTGELFF
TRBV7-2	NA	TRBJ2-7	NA	TGTGCCAGCAGCTTAGTGTCCCCCGGGGGCGAGCAGTACTTC	CASSLVSPGGEQYF
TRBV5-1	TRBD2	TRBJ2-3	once	TGCGCCAGCAGCCCGGGACTAGCGGGGGGCACAGATACGCAGTATTTT	CASSPGLAGGTDTQYF
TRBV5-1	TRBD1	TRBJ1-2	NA	TGCGCCAGCAGCCCTGGGACAGGGGGCTTTGGCTACACCTTC	CASSPGTGGFGYTF
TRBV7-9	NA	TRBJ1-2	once	TGTGCCAGCAGCTCAGCCTATGGCTACACCTTC	CASSSAYGYTF
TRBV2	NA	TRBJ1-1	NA	TGTGCCAGCCGTCAGACAGAAGCTTTCTTT	CASRQTEAFF
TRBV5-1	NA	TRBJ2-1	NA	TGCGCCAGCAGCCCTGACACGGGCCTTCACAATGAGCAGTTCTTC	CASSPDTGLHNEQFF
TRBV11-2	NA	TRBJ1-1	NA	TGTGCCAGCAGCTTGTCCCTTGACACTGAAGCTTTCTTT	CASSLSLDTEAFF
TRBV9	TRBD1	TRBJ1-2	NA	TGTGCCAGCAGCGGACCGGGACAGGGAGGTTATGGCTACACCTTC	CASSGPGQGGYGYTF
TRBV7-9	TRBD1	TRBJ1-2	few	TGTGCCAGCAGTGAGACAGGGGTTAACTATGGCTACACCTTC	CASSETGVNYGYTF